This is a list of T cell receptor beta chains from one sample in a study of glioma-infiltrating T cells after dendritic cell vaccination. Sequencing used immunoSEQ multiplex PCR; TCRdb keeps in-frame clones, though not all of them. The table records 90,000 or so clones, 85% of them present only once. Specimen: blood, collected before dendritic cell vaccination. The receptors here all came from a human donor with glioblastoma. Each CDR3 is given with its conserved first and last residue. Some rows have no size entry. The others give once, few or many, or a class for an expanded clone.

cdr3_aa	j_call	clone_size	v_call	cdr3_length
CASSVGPFREGDTQYF	TRBJ2-3	.	TRBV9	16
CASSLGSGNEQFF	TRBJ2-1	once	TRBV5-6	13
CATSRPSRDEQYF	TRBJ2-7	.	TRBV15	13
CASSQDSGTGGYEQYF	TRBJ2-7	.	TRBV4-3	16
CASSLGDRGLYEQYF	TRBJ2-7	few	TRBV5-1	15
CASSPHRQGLDTGELFF	TRBJ2-2	.	TRBV7-7	17
CASSLGPGPGTNEKLFF	TRBJ1-4	.	TRBV5-1	17
CAISEAVVRDSYNEQFF	TRBJ2-1	.	TRBV10-3	17
CATSRGDINQPQHF	TRBJ1-5	.	TRBV15	14
CASTETGPWTEAFF	TRBJ1-1	.	TRBV6-5	14
CAISDGTAYEQYF	TRBJ2-7	few	TRBV10-3	13
CAWTRQANTGELFF	TRBJ2-2	.	TRBV30	14
CASSQDAGSNQPQHF	TRBJ1-5	.	TRBV4-1	15
CASSFGTGRDQPQHF	TRBJ1-5	.	TRBV5-1	15
CASSPQQGTEAFF	TRBJ1-1	.	TRBV6-5	13
CASSQGQGSLNEQFF	TRBJ2-1	.	TRBV4-1	15
CASGLGGDQPQHF	TRBJ1-5	.	TRBV12-5	13
CASSFRGSTEAFF	TRBJ1-1	.	TRBV5-1	13
CASSFTSGSHEQYF	TRBJ2-7	.	TRBV11-3	14
CASSPLTGGIEAFF	TRBJ1-1	.	TRBV7-9	14
CASSWVGGDNEQFF	TRBJ2-1	once	TRBV9	14
CASSWTGGSPTEAFF	TRBJ1-1	.	TRBV25-1	15
CASSLFAGDTEAFF	TRBJ1-1	once	TRBV7-3	14
CASSLMRDSLFDEQFF	TRBJ2-1	.	TRBV5-6	16
CASSQSGTPYEQYF	TRBJ2-7	.	TRBV7-2	14
CASSHSRTSGNNEQFF	TRBJ2-1	.	TRBV4-2	16
CASSEGTGGSYEQYF	TRBJ2-7	.	TRBV6-1	15
CASSPTGGEKEQFF	TRBJ2-1	few	TRBV18	14
CASSQGDSSYNEQFF	TRBJ2-1	.	TRBV7-7	15
CSSFKGTEAFF	TRBJ1-1	.	TRBV20-1	11
CASSSTKTPGEQYF	TRBJ2-7	once	TRBV5-4	14
CASKGPGDEDTQYF	TRBJ2-3	.	TRBV2	14
CASSHSGTSSLNEQFF	TRBJ2-1	.	TRBV4-2	16
CASSLGTHSYEQYF	TRBJ2-7	.	TRBV7-9	14
CASSRAGEGYTF	TRBJ1-2	once	TRBV6-4	12
CSVAVRSEKLFF	TRBJ1-4	.	TRBV29-1	12
CASSQDGLTGQNEKLFF	TRBJ1-4	few	TRBV4-3	17
CASANRGGQPQHF	TRBJ1-5	once	TRBV4-2	13
CASSSPRSGTLYNEQFF	TRBJ2-1	.	TRBV5-6	17
CASSDSSGVYNEQFF	TRBJ2-1	.	TRBV5-1	15
CASSEFGQPQHF	TRBJ1-5	.	TRBV2	12